A single TCR beta chain is shown here with its context. In germline, CDR1 is KGHSH, CDR2 LQKENI. CDR3 size: 15 residues. V gave up 1 base and J gave up 9 bases; unmatched junction bases: 7. The data belong to a study of human T cells and chemical hapten exposure. Time point specified: patch test 2, 6 weeks after DPC sensitization. The treatment denotes: therapeutic diphenylcyclopropenone sensitization with weekly scalp DPC. People who gave samples had alopecia, were 18 to 70 years old, and were suitable for DPC. A single record per CDR3 protein comes from TCRdb applying MiXCR to the RACE reads. Of 140,000 or so distinct CDR3 sequences in the sample, 12% were seen once.

Source: whole blood, taken in connection with sensitization to the hapten diphenylcyclopropenone (DPC). This clonotype was sampled from a woman aged 50 to 65 with alopecia areata. Some clones in this sample may be carry-over from other donors' samples. The rearrangement joins TRBV18 to TRBJ2-1, with 9 positions matching TRBD1. The CDR3 coding sequence is TGTGCCAGCTCACCACGAGGGACAGGGATTGGTGAGCAGTTCTTC. It codes for CASSPRGTGIGEQFF.